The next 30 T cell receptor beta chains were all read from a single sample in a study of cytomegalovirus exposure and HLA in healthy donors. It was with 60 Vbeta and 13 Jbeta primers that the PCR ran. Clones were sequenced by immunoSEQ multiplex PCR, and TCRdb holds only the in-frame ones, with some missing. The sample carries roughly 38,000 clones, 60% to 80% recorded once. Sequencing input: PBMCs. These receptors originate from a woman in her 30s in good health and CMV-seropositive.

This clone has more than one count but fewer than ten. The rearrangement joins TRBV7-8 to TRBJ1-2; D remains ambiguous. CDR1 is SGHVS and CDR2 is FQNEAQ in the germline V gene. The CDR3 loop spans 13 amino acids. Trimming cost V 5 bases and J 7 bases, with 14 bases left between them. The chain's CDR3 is CASSMAGSGGYTF. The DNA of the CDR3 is TGTGCCAGCAGCATGGCGGGGAGCGGTGGCTACACCTTC.

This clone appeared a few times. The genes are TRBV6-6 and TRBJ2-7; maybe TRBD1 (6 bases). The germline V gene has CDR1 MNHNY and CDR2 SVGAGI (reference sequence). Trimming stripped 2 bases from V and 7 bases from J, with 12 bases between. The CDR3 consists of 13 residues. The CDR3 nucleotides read TGTGCCAGCAGTTACGGGGACAATCTTGAGCAGTACTTC. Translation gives CASSYGDNLEQYF.

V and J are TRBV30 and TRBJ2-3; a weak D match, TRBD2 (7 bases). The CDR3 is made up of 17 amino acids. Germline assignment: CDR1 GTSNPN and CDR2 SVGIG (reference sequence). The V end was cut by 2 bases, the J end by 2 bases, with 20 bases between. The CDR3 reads CAWSSPFAGALTDTQYF. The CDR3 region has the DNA TGTGCCTGGAGTTCTCCTTTTGCGGGGGCGCTCACAGATACGCAGTATTTT.

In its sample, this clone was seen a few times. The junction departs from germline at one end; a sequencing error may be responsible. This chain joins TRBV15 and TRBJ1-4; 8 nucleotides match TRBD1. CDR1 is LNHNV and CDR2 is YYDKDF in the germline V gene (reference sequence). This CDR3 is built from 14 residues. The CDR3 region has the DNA TGTGCCACCAGCAGAGATCACCAGTCGGACAGGGCGATTTTT. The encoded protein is CATSRDHQSDRAIF.

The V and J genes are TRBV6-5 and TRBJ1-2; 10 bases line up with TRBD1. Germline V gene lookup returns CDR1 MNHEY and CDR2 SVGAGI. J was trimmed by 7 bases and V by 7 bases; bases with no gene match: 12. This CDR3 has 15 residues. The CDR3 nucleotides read TGTGCCAGCACCGAAGGAGGGACAGGGGCTCTTGGCTACACCTTC. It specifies CASTEGGTGALGYTF.

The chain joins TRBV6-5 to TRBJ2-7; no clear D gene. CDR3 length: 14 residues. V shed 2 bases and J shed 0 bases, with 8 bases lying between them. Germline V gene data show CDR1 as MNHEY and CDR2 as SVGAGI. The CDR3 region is CASSYAGLSYEQYF. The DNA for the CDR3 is TGTGCCAGCAGTTACGCAGGCCTCTCCTACGAGCAGTACTTC.

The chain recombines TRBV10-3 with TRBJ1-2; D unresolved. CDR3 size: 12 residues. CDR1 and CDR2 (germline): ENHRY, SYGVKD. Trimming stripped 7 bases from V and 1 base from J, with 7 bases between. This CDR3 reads CAIKRGNYGYTF. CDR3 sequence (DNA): TGTGCCATCAAGCGGGGTAACTATGGCTACACCTTC.

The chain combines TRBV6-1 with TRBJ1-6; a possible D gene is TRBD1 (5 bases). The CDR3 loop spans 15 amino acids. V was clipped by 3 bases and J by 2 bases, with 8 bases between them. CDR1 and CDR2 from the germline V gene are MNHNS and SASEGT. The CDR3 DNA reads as TGTGCCAGCAGTGACAGGGTACCCTATAATTCACCCCTCCACTTT. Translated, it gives CASSDRVPYNSPLHF.

CDR3: CASSQDPGGSWNSPLHF. The CDR3, as DNA: TGTGCCAGCAGCCAAGATCCGGGGGGATCTTGGAATTCACCCCTCCACTTT. The chain employs TRBV4-2 and TRBJ1-6; the D gene is possibly TRBD1 (5 bases). Per the germline V gene, CDR1 is LGHNA and CDR2 is YNFKEQ. The CDR3 is 17 residues long. Trimming pared 0 bases from V and 7 bases from J, leaving 16 bases between.

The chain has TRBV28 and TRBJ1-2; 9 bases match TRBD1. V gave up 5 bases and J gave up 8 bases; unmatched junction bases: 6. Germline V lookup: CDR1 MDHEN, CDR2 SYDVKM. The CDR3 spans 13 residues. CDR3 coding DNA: TGTGCCAGCAGTCAGGGACAGGGTTTCGGCTACACCTTC. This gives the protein CASSQGQGFGYTF.

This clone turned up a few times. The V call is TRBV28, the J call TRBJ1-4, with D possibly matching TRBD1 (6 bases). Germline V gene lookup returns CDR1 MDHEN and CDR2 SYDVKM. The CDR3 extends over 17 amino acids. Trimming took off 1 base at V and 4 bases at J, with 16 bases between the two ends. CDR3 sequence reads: CASSLYPTQGVNEKLFF. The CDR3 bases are TGTGCCAGCAGTTTATACCCCACACAGGGCGTTAATGAAAAACTGTTTTTT.

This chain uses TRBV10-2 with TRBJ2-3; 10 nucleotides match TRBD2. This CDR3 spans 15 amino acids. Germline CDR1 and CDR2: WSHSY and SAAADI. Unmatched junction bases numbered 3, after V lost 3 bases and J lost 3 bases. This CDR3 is CASSEAGGRTDTQYF. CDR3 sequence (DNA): TGCGCCAGCAGTGAAGCGGGGGGGCGTACAGATACGCAGTATTTT.

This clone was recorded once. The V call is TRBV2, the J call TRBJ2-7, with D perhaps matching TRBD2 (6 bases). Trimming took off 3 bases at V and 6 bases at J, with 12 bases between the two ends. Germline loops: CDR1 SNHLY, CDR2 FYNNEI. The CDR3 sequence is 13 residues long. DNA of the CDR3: TGTGCCAGCAGTGAGGTACTAGCCGCCGAGCAGTACTTC. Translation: CASSEVLAAEQYF.

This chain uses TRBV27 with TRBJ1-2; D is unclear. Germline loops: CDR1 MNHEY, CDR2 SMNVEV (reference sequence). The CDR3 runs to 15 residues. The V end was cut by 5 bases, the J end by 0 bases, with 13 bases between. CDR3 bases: TGTGCCAGCAGTCCCGGGAGCTCCTCTAACTATGGCTACACCTTC. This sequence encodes CASSPGSSSNYGYTF.

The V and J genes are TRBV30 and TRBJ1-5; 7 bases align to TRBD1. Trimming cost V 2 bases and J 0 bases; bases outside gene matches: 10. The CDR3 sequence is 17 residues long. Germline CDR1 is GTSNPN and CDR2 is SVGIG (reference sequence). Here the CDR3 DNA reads TGTGCCTGGAGTCACAGGGGCCTGCCTTATAGCAATCAGCCCCAGCATTTT. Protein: CAWSHRGLPYSNQPQHF.

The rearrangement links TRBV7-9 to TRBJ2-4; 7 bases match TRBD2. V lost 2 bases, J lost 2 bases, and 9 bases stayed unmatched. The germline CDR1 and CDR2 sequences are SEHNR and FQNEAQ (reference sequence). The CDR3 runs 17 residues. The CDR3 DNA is TGTGCCAGCAGCTTAATGGGGGGGGAGGGGACCAAAAACATTCAGTACTTC. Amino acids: CASSLMGGEGTKNIQYF.

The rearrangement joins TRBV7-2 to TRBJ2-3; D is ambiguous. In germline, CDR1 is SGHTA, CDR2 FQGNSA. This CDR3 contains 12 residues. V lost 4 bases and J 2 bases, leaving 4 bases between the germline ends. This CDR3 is CASSSYTDTQYF. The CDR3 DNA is TGTGCCAGCAGCTCGTACACAGATACGCAGTATTTT.

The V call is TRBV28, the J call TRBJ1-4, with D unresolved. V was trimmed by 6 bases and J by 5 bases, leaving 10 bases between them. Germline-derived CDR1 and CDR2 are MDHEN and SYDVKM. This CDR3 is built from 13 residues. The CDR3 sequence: CASRPTLNEKLFF. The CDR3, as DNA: TGTGCCAGCAGGCCGACACTGAATGAAAAACTGTTTTTT.

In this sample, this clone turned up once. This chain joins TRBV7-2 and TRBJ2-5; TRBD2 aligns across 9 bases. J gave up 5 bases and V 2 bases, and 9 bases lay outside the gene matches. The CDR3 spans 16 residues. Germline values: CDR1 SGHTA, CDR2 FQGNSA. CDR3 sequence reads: CASSLMPAGGGETQYF. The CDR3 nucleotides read TGTGCCAGCAGCTTAATGCCGGCGGGAGGGGGGGAGACCCAGTACTTC.

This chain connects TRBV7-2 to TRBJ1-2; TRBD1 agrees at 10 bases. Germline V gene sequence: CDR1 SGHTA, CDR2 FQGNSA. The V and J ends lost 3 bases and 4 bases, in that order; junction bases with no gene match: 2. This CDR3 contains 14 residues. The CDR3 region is CASSLGQGPYGYTF. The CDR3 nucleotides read TGTGCCAGCAGCTTGGGACAGGGGCCCTATGGCTACACCTTC.

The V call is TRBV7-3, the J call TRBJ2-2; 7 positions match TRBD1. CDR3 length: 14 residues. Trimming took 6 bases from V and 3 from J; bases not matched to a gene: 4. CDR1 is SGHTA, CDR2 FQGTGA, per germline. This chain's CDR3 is CASSFDRDTGELFF. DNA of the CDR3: TGTGCCAGCAGTTTTGACAGGGACACCGGGGAGCTGTTTTTT.

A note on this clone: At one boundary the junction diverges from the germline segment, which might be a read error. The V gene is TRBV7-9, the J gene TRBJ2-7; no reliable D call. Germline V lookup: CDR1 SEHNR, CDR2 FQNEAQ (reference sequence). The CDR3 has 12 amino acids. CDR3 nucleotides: TGTTCCAGCAGCTTAGGCAGCTACGAGCAGTACTTC. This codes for CSSSLGSYEQYF.

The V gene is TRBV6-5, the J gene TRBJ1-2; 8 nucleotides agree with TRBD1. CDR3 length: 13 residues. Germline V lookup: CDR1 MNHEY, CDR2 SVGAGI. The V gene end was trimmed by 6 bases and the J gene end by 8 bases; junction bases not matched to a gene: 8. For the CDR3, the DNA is TGTGCCAGCAGACCGACAGGGGAGGAGGGCTACACCTTC. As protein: CASRPTGEEGYTF.

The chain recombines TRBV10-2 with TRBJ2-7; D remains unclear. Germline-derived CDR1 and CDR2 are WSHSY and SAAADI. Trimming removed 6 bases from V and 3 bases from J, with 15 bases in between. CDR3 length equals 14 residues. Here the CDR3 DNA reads TGCGCCAGCAGGGTTAGCCGGCTAGACTACGAGCAGTACTTC. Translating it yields CASRVSRLDYEQYF.

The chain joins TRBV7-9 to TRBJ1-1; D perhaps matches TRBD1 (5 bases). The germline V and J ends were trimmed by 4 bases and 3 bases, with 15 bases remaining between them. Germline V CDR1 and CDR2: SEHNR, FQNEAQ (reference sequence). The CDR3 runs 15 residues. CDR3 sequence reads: CASSYRGRGDTEAFF. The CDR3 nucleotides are TGTGCCAGCAGCTATCGAGGGAGGGGAGACACTGAAGCTTTCTTT.

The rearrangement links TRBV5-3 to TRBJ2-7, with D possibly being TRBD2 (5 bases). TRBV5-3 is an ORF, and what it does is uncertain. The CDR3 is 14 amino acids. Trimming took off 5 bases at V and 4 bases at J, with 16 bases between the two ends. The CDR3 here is CARSHSSPPYEQYF. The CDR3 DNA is TGTGCCAGAAGTCACTCTAGCCCCCCTTACGAGCAGTACTTC.

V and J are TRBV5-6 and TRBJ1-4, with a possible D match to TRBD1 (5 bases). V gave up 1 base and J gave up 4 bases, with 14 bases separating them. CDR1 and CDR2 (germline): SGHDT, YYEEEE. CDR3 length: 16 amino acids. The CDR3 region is CASSLRQGGGNEKLFF. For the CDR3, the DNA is TGTGCCAGCAGCTTGAGGCAGGGAGGAGGTAATGAAAAACTGTTTTTT.

CDR3 sequence: CAWSGGTARGTDTQYF. CDR3 bases: TGTGCCTGGAGTGGGGGGACTGCCCGGGGGACAGATACGCAGTATTTT. The chain carries TRBV30 and TRBJ2-3, with D possibly being TRBD2 (6 bases). CDR1 GTSNPN and CDR2 SVGIG come from the germline V gene (reference sequence). This CDR3 has 16 residues. The germline V and J ends were trimmed by 1 base and 3 bases, with 17 bases remaining between them.

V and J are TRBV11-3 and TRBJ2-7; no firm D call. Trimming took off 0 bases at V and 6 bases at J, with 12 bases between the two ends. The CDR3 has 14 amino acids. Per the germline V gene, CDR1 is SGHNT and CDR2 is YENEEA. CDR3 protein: CASSLDPNAAEQYF. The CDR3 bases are TGTGCCAGCAGCTTAGACCCGAATGCGGCCGAGCAGTACTTC.

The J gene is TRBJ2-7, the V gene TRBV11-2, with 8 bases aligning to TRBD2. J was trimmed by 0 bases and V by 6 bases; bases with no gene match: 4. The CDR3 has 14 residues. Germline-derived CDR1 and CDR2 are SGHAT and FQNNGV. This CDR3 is CASRRTSTSYEQYF. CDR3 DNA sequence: TGTGCCAGCAGGAGGACTAGCACCTCCTACGAGCAGTACTTC. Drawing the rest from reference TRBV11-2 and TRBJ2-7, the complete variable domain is EAGVAQSPRYKIIEKRQSVAFWCNPISGHATLYWYQQILGQGPKLLIQFQNNGVVDDSQLPKDRFSAERLKGVDSTLKIQPAKLEDSAVYLCASRRTSTSYEQYFGPGTRLTVT.